Listed here are 28 T cell receptor beta chains from one sample, sequenced in a study of shared clonotypes between healthy human individuals. The naive CD8 fraction comprised CD45RO-negative cells positively selected for CCR7 and excluded terminally differentiated effector memory CD45RA+ cells. TCRdb keeps only in-frame clones here, not all; method: immunoSEQ multiplex PCR. The sample consists of about 2,200,000 clones, roughly 91% of them appearing once. The sequencing input was naive CD8+ T cells from PBMCs. The receptors here all came from a man between 18 and 35 years old in good health. Some clones in this sample may be carry-over from other donors' samples.

The chain recombines TRBV7-8 with TRBJ2-7; 7 nucleotides align to TRBD1. This CDR3 comprises 15 residues. Losses at the gene ends were 1 base for V and 0 bases for J; bases not matched to a gene: 3. In germline, CDR1 is SGHVS, CDR2 FQNEAQ. The CDR3 nucleotides read TGTGCCAGCAGCTTAGACGACAGGGACTCCTACGAGCAGTACTTC. It is translated as CASSLDDRDSYEQYF.

The chain has TRBV2 and TRBJ2-1; TRBD2 matches at 8 bases. V was clipped by 7 bases and J by 9 bases; unmatched bases: 14. This CDR3 region has 15 residues. Germline lookup yields CDR1 SNHLY and CDR2 FYNNEI. In DNA form, the CDR3 reads TGTGCCAGCACCGAGGGCTCTAGCGGGTGGGTTGAGCAGTTCTTC. Its protein is CASTEGSSGWVEQFF.

The chain is built from TRBV7-9 and TRBJ2-2; no reliable D call. V was trimmed by 6 bases and J by 1 base, leaving 12 bases between them. The CDR3 runs to 15 residues. The germline CDR1 and CDR2 sequences are SEHNR and FQNEAQ (reference sequence). The CDR3 DNA reads TGTGCCAGCAGACAAAGGTCAGAGAACACCGGGGAGCTGTTTTTT. Protein sequence: CASRQRSENTGELFF.

The rearrangement joins TRBV9 to TRBJ2-1; D gene unclear. Per the germline V gene, CDR1 is SGDLS and CDR2 is YYNGEE. The CDR3 totals 14 residues. Between the trimmed V and J ends, which lost 3 bases and 6 bases, there was a span of 13 bases. CDR3 region: CASSASTGFNEQFF. CDR3 DNA: TGTGCCAGCAGCGCTTCGACTGGGTTCAATGAGCAGTTCTTC. Combining the CDR3 with reference TRBV9 and TRBJ2-1 gives the whole variable domain DSGVTQTPKHLITATGQRVTLRCSPRSGDLSVYWYQQSLDQGLQFLIQYYNGEERAKGNILERFSAQQFPDLHSELNLSSLELGDSALYFCASSASTGFNEQFFGPGTRLTVL.

The V gene is TRBV18, the J gene TRBJ2-2, with TRBD1 as a possible D gene (5 bases). Germline values: CDR1 KGHSH, CDR2 LQKENI. The CDR3 length is 16 residues. Trimming took off 2 bases at V and 6 bases at J, with 16 bases between the two ends. The CDR3, as DNA: TGTGCCAGCTCACCAATCCCAGGAACAGGCCCCGGGGAGCTGTTTTTT. Translated, it gives CASSPIPGTGPGELFF.

This chain links TRBV27 with TRBJ1-2; D is perhaps TRBD1 (5 bases). Germline lookup yields CDR1 MNHEY and CDR2 SMNVEV (reference sequence). The V and J ends lost 5 bases and 10 bases respectively, with 14 bases between them. CDR3 length: 12 residues. The CDR3 DNA reads TGTGCCAGCAGTCCCGGGACCGCGGACTACACCTTC. It yields the protein CASSPGTADYTF.

The V gene is TRBV5-1, the J gene TRBJ2-7, with 8 positions matching TRBD2. V lost 1 base to trimming and J lost 5 bases; unmatched junction nucleotides: 5. CDR1 is SGHRS, CDR2 YFSETQ, per germline. This CDR3 is built from 14 residues. The DNA of the CDR3 is TGCGCCAGCAGCTTGATACTAGCGGCTGACGAGCAGTACTTC. Encoded protein: CASSLILAADEQYF.

The chain joins TRBV15 to TRBJ2-1; 11 nucleotides align to TRBD2. The ends lost 3 bases at V and 3 bases at J; junction bases unmatched: 1. CDR1 is LNHNV, CDR2 YYDKDF, per germline (reference sequence). This CDR3 contains 15 residues. Written as DNA, the CDR3 is TGTGCCACCAGCAGTAGCGGGAGGGTCTACAATGAGCAGTTCTTC. It encodes CATSSSGRVYNEQFF. Variable domain in full (rest from reference TRBV15 and TRBJ2-1): DAMVIQNPRYQVTQFGKPVTLSCSQTLNHNVMYWYQQKSSQAPKLLFHYYDKDFNNEADTPDNFQSRRPNTSFCFLDIRSPGLGDTAMYLCATSSSGRVYNEQFFGPGTRLTVL.

This sequence joins TRBV11-2 and TRBJ2-7, with D perhaps matching TRBD2 (7 bases). Germline CDR1 and CDR2: SGHAT and FQNNGV. V dropped 5 bases and J dropped 6 bases, with 20 bases sitting between them. CDR3 length: 15 residues. CDR3: CASSPSLGGDSEQYF. The DNA of the CDR3 is TGTGCCAGCAGCCCTTCCCTAGGGGGGGACTCCGAGCAGTACTTC.

J is TRBJ2-7 and V is TRBV2, with TRBD2 as a possible D gene (5 bases). The CDR3 has 14 amino acids. The V and J ends lost 8 bases and 3 bases respectively, with 17 bases between them. Germline V gives CDR1 SNHLY, CDR2 FYNNEI. The CDR3 here is CASEGTPQIYEQYF. The CDR3 DNA is TGTGCCAGCGAGGGCACGCCCCAAATCTACGAGCAGTACTTC.

This clone appeared a single time. V and J are TRBV28 and TRBJ1-1; D unresolved. The germline V gene has CDR1 MDHEN and CDR2 SYDVKM. This CDR3 is built from 17 residues. Trimming took off 3 bases at V and 2 bases at J, with 19 bases between the two ends. In DNA, the CDR3 is TGTGCCAGCAGTTTTTTGGAACAGCCGCTCCCCAACACTGAAGCTTTCTTT. Translating it yields CASSFLEQPLPNTEAFF.

The chain links TRBV9 to TRBJ2-7, with D perhaps matching TRBD1 (5 bases). The CDR3 extends over 14 amino acids. Germline CDR1 is SGDLS and CDR2 is YYNGEE. Between the trimmed V and J ends, which lost 1 base and 6 bases, there was a span of 14 bases. CDR3 residues: CASSVRGNTREQYF. CDR3 coding DNA: TGTGCCAGCAGCGTAAGGGGTAACACCCGCGAGCAGTACTTC. Looking up the rest from reference TRBV9 and TRBJ2-7 gives the full variable domain: DSGVTQTPKHLITATGQRVTLRCSPRSGDLSVYWYQQSLDQGLQFLIQYYNGEERAKGNILERFSAQQFPDLHSELNLSSLELGDSALYFCASSVRGNTREQYFGPGTRLTVT.

CDR3 sequence reads: CASSEWLDSTAYEQYF. The DNA of the CDR3 is TGTGCCAGCAGTGAGTGGTTGGACAGTACAGCCTACGAGCAGTACTTC. This chain connects TRBV6-1 to TRBJ2-7; a weak D match, TRBD1 (6 bases). The CDR3 sequence is 16 residues long. The V gene lost 3 bases and the J gene lost 2 bases, with 17 bases spanning the gap. Per germline, CDR1 MNHNS and CDR2 SASEGT.

The chain employs TRBV19 and TRBJ2-1, with a possible D match to TRBD2 (6 bases). The length of the CDR3 is 13 residues. Germline V CDR1 and CDR2: LNHDA, SQIVND (reference sequence). The V end was cut by 10 bases, the J end by 12 bases, with 22 bases between. CDR3 region: CATIEGLPAGQFF. Written as DNA, the CDR3 is TGTGCCACGATCGAGGGACTCCCCGCGGGGCAGTTCTTC.

As regards this clone: In the same sample, other DNA sequences code for this CDR3. The genes are TRBV7-9 and TRBJ2-5; no reliable D call. CDR1 is SEHNR, CDR2 FQNEAQ, per germline (reference sequence). Trimming removed 1 base at V and 4 bases at J, with 10 bases between. The CDR3 loop spans 14 amino acids. The CDR3 sequence is CASSLGPGRETQYF. The DNA for the CDR3 is TGTGCCAGCAGCTTAGGGCCAGGACGAGAGACCCAGTACTTC.

The rearrangement joins TRBV13 to TRBJ1-2; D might be TRBD1 (6 bases). Germline V gene lookup returns CDR1 PRHDT and CDR2 FYEKMQ (reference sequence). The CDR3 runs to 14 residues. The ends were cut back, 6 bases at V and 8 bases at J, with 19 bases in the middle. CDR3 bases: TGTGCCAGCAGAATCGACAGACAGGTGAACGGCTACACCTTC. It yields the protein CASRIDRQVNGYTF.

The count of this clone is one. The V and J genes are TRBV4-1 and TRBJ2-4; D perhaps matches TRBD2 (5 bases). This CDR3 comprises 15 residues. Germline loops: CDR1 MGHRA, CDR2 YSYEKL. Trimming pared 2 bases from V and 8 bases from J, leaving 16 bases between. The CDR3 coding sequence is TGCGCCAGCAGCCAAAGGCGGGCCTTGGTAGACATTCAGTACTTC. Its translation: CASSQRRALVDIQYF.

The V call is TRBV4-1, the J call TRBJ1-2; TRBD1 is a possible D gene (6 bases). The V end lost 0 bases, the J end lost 8 bases, and 13 bases lay between the germline ends. Germline V gene lookup returns CDR1 MGHRA and CDR2 YSYEKL. The CDR3 covers 14 residues. CDR3 loop: CASSQENRVGGYTF. CDR3 in DNA: TGCGCCAGCAGCCAAGAGAACAGGGTTGGGGGCTACACCTTC.

This rearrangement joins TRBV2 to TRBJ1-1, with TRBD1 matching 10 bases. Germline loops: CDR1 SNHLY, CDR2 FYNNEI. V was pared by 4 bases and J by 3 bases, with 2 bases of the junction left unmatched. This CDR3 region has 14 residues. The CDR3 region is CASSVGQGYTEAFF. In DNA, the CDR3 is TGTGCCAGCAGTGTGGGACAGGGGTACACTGAAGCTTTCTTT. Variable domain in full (rest from reference TRBV2 and TRBJ1-1): EPEVTQTPSHQVTQMGQEVILRCVPISNHLYFYWYRQILGQKVEFLVSFYNNEISEKSEIFDDQFSVERPDGSNFTLKIRSTKLEDSAMYFCASSVGQGYTEAFFGQGTRLTVV.

This clone was found a few times. The chain has TRBV29-1 and TRBJ1-2; weak D call: TRBD1 (6 bases). V gave up 6 bases and J gave up 8 bases, with 13 bases separating them. CDR1 SQVTM and CDR2 ANQGSEA come from the germline V gene. This CDR3 comprises 11 residues. The CDR3 bases are TGCAGCGTGCCAGGGGAAGGCGGCTACACCTTC. The encoded protein is CSVPGEGGYTF. The whole variable domain, filled in from reference TRBV29-1 and TRBJ1-2, reads SAVISQKPSRDICQRGTSLTIQCQVDSQVTMMFWYRQQPGQSLTLIATANQGSEATYESGFVIDKFPISRPNLTFSTLTVSNMSPEDSSIYLCSVPGEGGYTFGSGTRLTVV.

J is TRBJ1-1 and V is TRBV4-1; D is undetermined. Trimming took 4 bases from V and 0 from J, leaving 12 bases between them. The CDR3 length is 15 residues. Germline CDR1 and CDR2: MGHRA and YSYEKL. The CDR3 spells CASSLRASMNTEAFF. CDR3 DNA sequence: TGCGCCAGCAGCCTTCGGGCCAGTATGAACACTGAAGCTTTCTTT.

The gene calls are TRBV9 and TRBJ1-4; D perhaps matches TRBD1 (5 bases). Germline-derived CDR1 and CDR2 are SGDLS and YYNGEE. This CDR3 comprises 14 residues. With 0 bases removed from V and 8 bases from J, the gap between germline ends came to 11 bases. This chain's CDR3 is CASSVEREGEKLFF. The CDR3 DNA reads as TGTGCCAGCAGCGTAGAAAGGGAGGGGGAAAAACTGTTTTTT.

The V call is TRBV5-4, the J call TRBJ2-2; TRBD2 might be the D (6 bases). The germline V gene has CDR1 SGHNT and CDR2 YYREEE (reference sequence). The CDR3 has 14 amino acids. Between the trimmed V and J ends, which lost 3 bases and 4 bases, there was a span of 10 bases. As DNA, the CDR3 is TGTGCCAGCAGCTCCGAGCGGGCCACCGGGGAGCTGTTTTTT. This encodes CASSSERATGELFF.

J is TRBJ1-4 and V is TRBV28; D is unresolved. The CDR3 length is 13 residues. V lost 5 bases and J 8 bases, leaving 12 bases between the germline ends. CDR1 MDHEN and CDR2 SYDVKM come from the germline V gene. DNA of the CDR3: TGTGCCAGCAGTCCATCCACACGGGAAAAACTGTTTTTT. This translates into CASSPSTREKLFF.

This clone turned up a few times. J is TRBJ1-1 and V is TRBV7-9, with TRBD1 matching over 7 bases. The CDR3 runs to 13 residues. In germline, CDR1 is SEHNR, CDR2 FQNEAQ (reference sequence). V shed 8 bases and J 6 bases; nucleotides not matched to a gene: 9. The CDR3 nucleotides read TGTGCCAGCCGAACAGGGGCGGCGGCTGAAGCTTTCTTT. Amino acid sequence: CASRTGAAAEAFF.

This CDR3 reads CASSLVAGRTGELFF. For the CDR3, the DNA is TGTGCCAGCAGCTTAGTAGCGGGAAGGACCGGGGAGCTGTTTTTT. The genes are TRBV11-2 and TRBJ2-2, with 8 bases fitting TRBD2. V lost 1 base to trimming and J lost 5 bases; unmatched junction nucleotides: 3. The germline CDR1 and CDR2 sequences are SGHAT and FQNNGV. CDR3 length equals 15 residues.

In this sample, this clone turned up a few times. The chain couples TRBV4-1 to TRBJ2-1; D not certain. The CDR3 totals 15 residues. Trimming took off 6 bases at V and 6 bases at J, with 18 bases between the two ends. Looked up from germline, CDR1 is MGHRA and CDR2 is YSYEKL. This CDR3 is CASSSGPSSVNEQFF. The CDR3 DNA follows: TGCGCCAGCAGTTCCGGACCCTCATCGGTCAATGAGCAGTTCTTC.

J is TRBJ2-3 and V is TRBV7-6; no definite D call. Trimming took 5 bases from V and 1 from J, leaving 10 bases between them. The CDR3 has 14 residues. The germline V gene encodes CDR1 SGHVS and CDR2 FNYEAQ. The CDR3 loop is CASSPGFGTDTQYF. The CDR3 DNA reads as TGTGCCAGCAGCCCGGGCTTCGGCACAGATACGCAGTATTTT.